This T cell receptor (beta chain) comes out of a study of human T cells and chemical hapten exposure. TCRdb recomputed calls from the RACE reads with MiXCR, one row per CDR3 protein. The table shows approximately 110,000 distinct CDR3 sequences, with under 40% occurring only once. Between the trimmed V and J ends, which lost 7 bases and 10 bases, there was a span of 14 bases. In germline, CDR1 is MNHEY, CDR2 SVGAGI. CDR3 length: 12 residues. Sample time point: patch test 3, about 24 weeks after DPC sensitization. Stated treatment: therapeutic diphenylcyclopropenone sensitization with weekly scalp DPC.

The sample was whole blood, taken in connection with sensitization to the hapten diphenylcyclopropenone (DPC). The clonotype originates from a man aged 35 to 55 with alopecia areata. Some clones in this sample may be carry-over from other donors' samples. The chain has TRBV6-5 and TRBJ2-1; D possibly corresponds to TRBD1 (6 bases). CDR3 coding DNA: TGTGCCAGCAAGGGACAAGTGGAGGAGCAGTTCTTC. Its protein product is CASKGQVEEQFF.